This is a list of T cell receptor beta chains from one sample in a study of cytomegalovirus exposure and HLA in healthy donors. TCRdb's copy holds only in-frame clones and misses some; the assay was immunoSEQ multiplex PCR. This sample has under 150,000 clones; 70% to 85% occur once, and the top ten carry about 1%. Sample: PBMCs. The receptors come from a boy aged 5-17 years in good health and CMV-seronegative. The CDR3 runs from the conserved cysteine through the conserved F or W. D genes are given only for firm matches. Part of the rows lack a size; the others show once, few, many or a class for expanded clones.

>TRBV5-1|TRBJ2-7|NA|TRBD2
CASSLGLASIYEQYF
TGCGCCAGCAGCTTGGGACTAGCGTCGATCTACGAGCAGTACTTC
>TRBV25-1|TRBJ1-1|NA|NA
CASSLSRTSEAFF
TGTGCCAGCAGCCTCAGCCGGACAAGTGAAGCTTTCTTT
>TRBV27|TRBJ1-5|NA|TRBD1
CASSSWGQDGQPQHF
TGTGCCAGCAGTTCGTGGGGACAGGACGGTCAGCCCCAGCATTTT
>TRBV6-5|TRBJ2-2|NA|NA
CASTPGGLGTGELFF
TGTGCCAGCACCCCCGGGGGACTTGGAACCGGGGAGCTGTTTTTT
>TRBV25-1|TRBJ1-2|NA|TRBD1
CASSEWDRAKRDYGYTF
TGTGCCAGCAGTGAATGGGACAGGGCTAAGAGGGACTATGGCTACACCTTC
>TRBV2|TRBJ2-1|NA|TRBD2
CASSEPGTSGYNEQFF
TGTGCCAGCAGTGAGCCCGGGACTAGCGGTTACAATGAGCAGTTCTTC
>TRBV5-4|TRBJ1-1|NA|NA
CASSQFTLNTEAFF
TGTGCCAGCAGCCAGTTTACCCTGAACACTGAAGCTTTCTTT
>TRBV7-6|TRBJ2-7|NA|NA
CASSSNSYEQYF
TGTGCCAGCAGCTCCAACTCCTACGAGCAGTACTTC
>TRBV6-5|TRBJ2-5|NA|NA
CASTGRATGDQYF
TGTGCCAGCACCGGCAGGGCCACGGGGGACCAGTACTTC
>TRBV4-1|TRBJ2-3|NA|TRBD1
CASSPELRGLGDTQYF
TGCGCCAGCAGCCCAGAGCTCAGGGGGCTGGGAGATACGCAGTATTTT
>TRBV30|TRBJ2-1|NA|NA
CAWILVTRSNEQFF
TGTGCCTGGATTCTCGTGACTAGGTCTAATGAGCAGTTCTTC
>TRBV27|TRBJ2-3|once|NA
CATKRDSPHTDTQYF
TGTGCCACGAAGAGGGATTCCCCACACACAGATACGCAGTATTTT
>TRBV7-2|TRBJ1-5|NA|NA
CASSLYRAGGSNQPQHF
TGTGCCAGCAGCTTATACCGGGCAGGAGGAAGCAATCAGCCCCAGCATTTT
>TRBV5-5|TRBJ2-3|NA|NA
CASSYRRLAAGTDTQYF
TGTGCCAGCAGCTACCGTCGGTTAGCCGCGGGCACAGATACGCAGTATTTT
>TRBV2|TRBJ1-1|NA|NA
CASSNPMNTEAFF
TGTGCCAGCAGCAATCCTATGAACACTGAAGCTTTCTTT
>TRBV2|TRBJ2-5|NA|NA
CASGGRRPQETQYF
TGTGCCAGCGGGGGGAGACGCCCCCAAGAGACCCAGTACTTC
>TRBV30|TRBJ1-1|NA|NA
CAWSVLKREAFF
TGTGCCTGGAGTGTACTTAAGCGGGAAGCTTTCTTT
>TRBV30|TRBJ2-3|NA|TRBD1
CAWDRQGTDTQYF
TGTGCCTGGGACCGACAGGGGACAGATACGCAGTATTTT
>TRBV4-1|TRBJ2-3|once|NA
CASSRVGPVGPDTQYF
TGCGCCAGCAGCCGCGTGGGGCCGGTCGGCCCAGATACGCAGTATTTT
>TRBV30|TRBJ1-4|NA|TRBD1
CAWSPGQGFEKLFF
TGTGCCTGGAGTCCCGGACAGGGGTTTGAAAAACTGTTTTTT
>TRBV27|TRBJ2-7|once|NA
CASSPYLRVDEQYF
TGTGCCAGCAGTCCCTATCTTAGAGTCGACGAGCAGTACTTC
>TRBV7-9|TRBJ2-3|NA|NA
CASSLGSLADTQYF
TGTGCCAGCAGCTTAGGCTCACTTGCAGATACGCAGTATTTT
>TRBV27|TRBJ2-1|NA|TRBD2
CASNSLPSGSYNEQFF
TGTGCCAGCAATAGCCTGCCCAGCGGGAGTTACAATGAGCAGTTCTTC
>TRBV27|TRBJ2-1|NA|NA
CASSFELDNEQFF
TGTGCCAGCAGTTTTGAACTTGACAATGAGCAGTTCTTC
>TRBV2|TRBJ2-1|medium-sized|NA
CASSENWSANEQFF
TGTGCCAGCAGTGAAAACTGGTCCGCCAATGAGCAGTTCTTC
>TRBV2|TRBJ2-2|NA|NA
CASSGAWTGELFF
TGTGCCAGCAGTGGCGCCTGGACCGGGGAGCTGTTTTTT
>TRBV27|TRBJ2-1|NA|TRBD1
CASSSRGQNDNEQFF
TGTGCCAGCAGTTCCAGGGGGCAAAACGACAATGAGCAGTTCTTC
>TRBV30|TRBJ2-1|few|NA
CAWGGVSSYNEQFF
TGTGCCTGGGGAGGGGTGAGCTCCTACAATGAGCAGTTCTTC
>TRBV18|TRBJ2-3|NA|TRBD1
CASSPARDRFTDTQYF
TGTGCCAGCTCACCCGCTCGGGACAGATTCACAGATACGCAGTATTTT
>TRBV6-1|TRBJ1-5|NA|TRBD1
CASTWGQGGSQPQHF
TGTGCCAGCACCTGGGGACAGGGGGGAAGTCAGCCCCAGCATTTT
>TRBV10-3|TRBJ1-5|NA|TRBD1
CAIRGQGVYQPQHF
TGTGCCATCAGGGGACAGGGGGTGTATCAGCCCCAGCATTTT